One and the same sample provided the 9 T cell receptor beta chains below, sequenced in a study of blood T cell repertoires in COVID-19. The repertoire was sequenced with immunoSEQ multiplex PCR; TCRdb's copy has only in-frame clones and lacks some. The sample has 100,000 to 150,000 clones; approximately 90% are singletons. The specimen was peripheral blood. These receptors were taken from a man between 50 and 59 years old with acute or convalescent COVID-19.

The chain is built from TRBV5-1 and TRBJ1-1; TRBD1 is a possible D gene (6 bases). The germline gives CDR1 SGHRS, CDR2 YFSETQ. Trimming stripped 6 bases from V and 0 bases from J, with 21 bases between. This CDR3 contains 17 residues. The CDR3 loop is CASIVTGKGEMNTEAFF. CDR3 nucleotides: TGCGCCAGCATCGTTACAGGGAAGGGGGAAATGAACACTGAAGCTTTCTTT.

This clone was seen once. For the CDR3, the DNA is TGTGCCAGCAGTGAGGGGGGACAGGGTCAAACCGGGGAGCTGTTTTTT. This gives the protein CASSEGGQGQTGELFF. The chain carries TRBV2 and TRBJ2-2, with 9 bases lining up with TRBD1. Germline CDR1 and CDR2: SNHLY and FYNNEI. V lost 3 bases, J lost 5 bases, and 7 bases stayed unmatched. There are 16 residues in the CDR3.

This clone was picked up one time. The DNA for the CDR3 is TGTGCCAGCAGCTTATCCGGAGGAGAGACCCAGTACTTC. This codes for CASSLSGGETQYF. V gene TRBV7-9 combines with J gene TRBJ2-5; maybe TRBD2 (5 bases). CDR3 size: 13 residues. Germline CDR1 SEHNR, CDR2 FQNEAQ (reference sequence). The V end lost 2 bases, the J end lost 4 bases, and 8 bases lay between the germline ends.

The chain recombines TRBV25-1 with TRBJ1-2, with TRBD1 matching over 10 bases. The CDR3 contains 14 residues. The J segment lost 5 bases and the V segment lost 4 bases, leaving 4 bases of the junction unmatched. From germline, CDR1 is MGHDK and CDR2 SYGVNS. CDR3 DNA: TGTGCCAGCAGTGGACAGGGGGCGCGGTATGGCTACACCTTC. This sequence encodes CASSGQGARYGYTF.

The chain recombines TRBV27 with TRBJ2-7; possibly TRBD2 for D (5 bases). The CDR3 contains 12 residues. The germline CDR1 and CDR2 sequences are MNHEY and SMNVEV (reference sequence). V dropped 1 base and J dropped 6 bases, with 7 bases sitting between them. CDR3 coding DNA: TGTGCCAGCAGTTTATTGGGAGCCGAGCAGTACTTC. Translating it yields CASSLLGAEQYF.

The chain combines TRBV30 with TRBJ2-1, with 11 nucleotides matching TRBD2. CDR3 size: 13 residues. Germline values: CDR1 GTSNPN, CDR2 SVGIG (reference sequence). V shed 1 base, J shed 9 bases, and the junction held 2 bases outside the gene matches. For the CDR3, the DNA is TGTGCCTGGAGTGAACTAGCGGGAGCTGAGCAGTTCTTC. Its protein is CAWSELAGAEQFF.

CDR3 sequence reads: CASGLALTYEQYF. The CDR3, as DNA: TGTGCCAGCGGACTAGCGCTGACCTACGAGCAGTACTTC. The chain uses TRBV7-9 and TRBJ2-7; 9 bases map to TRBD2. In germline, CDR1 is SEHNR, CDR2 FQNEAQ (reference sequence). This CDR3 spans 13 amino acids. V dropped 8 bases and J dropped 2; count of bases not matched to a gene: 4.

J is TRBJ2-1 and V is TRBV24-1; tentatively, D is TRBD2 (6 bases). Germline loops: CDR1 KGHDR, CDR2 SFDVKD. The CDR3 contains 13 residues. Deletions cut 6 bases from V and 3 bases from J, with 8 bases between. CDR3 DNA: TGTGCCACCAGTCAGACTAGCTACAATGAGCAGTTCTTC. This gives the protein CATSQTSYNEQFF.

J is TRBJ1-2 and V is TRBV28; 7 bases align to TRBD1. Germline CDR1 and CDR2: MDHEN and SYDVKM. The length of the CDR3 is 15 residues. The trim removed 1 base at V and 4 bases at J, leaving 6 bases unmatched. DNA for the CDR3: TGTGCCAGCAGTTTATTTTTGGGACAGCCCTATGGCTACACCTTC. Residues: CASSLFLGQPYGYTF.